Listed below are T cell receptor beta chains from one sample, sequenced in a study of blood T cell repertoires in COVID-19. Repertoires were generated with immunoSEQ multiplex PCR, while TCRdb's copy carries only in-frame clones and drops some. The repertoire holds 200,000 to 250,000 clones, with 80% to 90% as singletons. Sequencing used peripheral blood. The receptors here all came from a woman aged 80 or over with active or convalescent COVID-19. Both conserved end residues are part of each CDR3. Fields, in order: CDR3 protein, CDR3 DNA, J gene, CDR3 length, clone size, D gene, V gene. A D gene is named only where the DNA matches it firmly. A clone size is listed for some rows: how often the clone was seen (once, few, many), or a class if it is expanded.

CASSPTGGRNTIYF	TGTGCCAGCAGTCCTACAGGGGGAAGAAACACCATATATTTT	TRBJ1-3	14	.	TRBD1	TRBV27
CASSYQLFNTGELFF	TGTGCCAGCAGTTACCAACTCTTTAACACCGGGGAGCTGTTTTTT	TRBJ2-2	15	.	.	TRBV6-2/TRBV6-3
CASSVDYIAGELFF	TGTGCCAGCAGCGTAGACTATATTGCCGGGGAGCTGTTTTTT	TRBJ2-2	14	.	.	TRBV9
CASSLQGGANYGYTF	TGTGCCAGCTCACTACAGGGGGGAGCTAACTATGGCTACACCTTC	TRBJ1-2	15	.	TRBD1	TRBV18
CASRTGMNTEAFF	TGTGCCAGCAGGACAGGTATGAACACTGAAGCTTTCTTT	TRBJ1-1	13	few	.	TRBV12-3/TRBV12-4
CASSQEGATIGEQFF	TGTGCCAGCAGCCAAGAGGGGGCCACAATAGGTGAGCAGTTCTTC	TRBJ2-1	15	.	.	TRBV4-2
CATSDPGQGDQPQHF	TGTGCCACCAGTGACCCGGGACAGGGTGATCAGCCCCAGCATTTT	TRBJ1-5	15	.	TRBD1	TRBV24-1
CASSSWTAQETQYF	TGTGCCAGCAGCTCATGGACAGCCCAAGAGACCCAGTACTTC	TRBJ2-5	14	.	.	TRBV5-5
CASSSNRGLAGGSSTDTQYF	TGTGCCAGCAGCTCAAACAGGGGACTAGCGGGGGGTTCTAGCACAGATACGCAGTATTTT	TRBJ2-3	20	.	TRBD2	TRBV3-1/TRBV3-2
CASSSQNRGSTDTQYF	TGTGCCAGCAGCTCGCAGAACAGGGGCAGCACAGATACGCAGTATTTT	TRBJ2-3	16	once	TRBD1	TRBV5-6
CASSHEQGRAFF	TGTGCCAGCAGCCATGAACAGGGAAGAGCTTTCTTT	TRBJ1-1	12	.	.	TRBV3-1/TRBV3-2
CASRQGTDTQYF	TGTGCCAGTAGGCAGGGAACAGATACGCAGTATTTT	TRBJ2-3	12	.	.	TRBV19
CASTLAGGTTDTQYF	TGTGCCAGCACCTTAGCGGGGGGGACTACAGATACGCAGTATTTT	TRBJ2-3	15	.	TRBD2	TRBV27
CATSDSSGDRGMTDTQYF	TGTGCCACCAGTGATTCGTCCGGGGACAGGGGGATGACAGATACGCAGTATTTT	TRBJ2-3	18	.	TRBD1	TRBV24-1
CASSSGTGTYNEQFF	TGTGCCAGCTCATCCGGGACAGGGACTTACAATGAGCAGTTCTTC	TRBJ2-1	15	.	TRBD1	TRBV18
CASSLVAERPYNEQFF	TGTGCCAGCAGCTTAGTGGCGGAACGGCCTTACAATGAGCAGTTCTTC	TRBJ2-1	16	.	.	TRBV11-3
CASSQELSSGLYEQYF	TGTGCCAGCAGCCAAGAGTTATCGAGCGGGCTCTACGAGCAGTACTTC	TRBJ2-7	16	few	.	TRBV4-2
CASRRDSLSYNEQFF	TGTGCCAGCAGACGCGACAGCCTCTCCTACAATGAGCAGTTCTTC	TRBJ2-1	15	.	.	TRBV14
CASSLVVGRAYNEQFF	TGTGCCAGCAGCTTAGTCGTGGGCCGAGCCTACAATGAGCAGTTCTTC	TRBJ2-1	16	.	.	TRBV7-9
CASSSSAGVGYTF	TGTGCCAGCAGCTCCTCCGCCGGGGTGGGCTACACCTTC	TRBJ1-2	13	.	.	TRBV11-2
CATSRATGVYGAFF	TGTGCCACCAGCAGAGCCACAGGGGTCTATGGGGCTTTCTTT	TRBJ1-1	14	.	TRBD1	TRBV15
CASSLRLGASGGGYNEQFF	TGTGCCAGCAGTCTTCGCCTGGGGGCTAGCGGGGGCGGGTACAATGAGCAGTTCTTC	TRBJ2-1	19	few	TRBD2	TRBV5-6
CASSWDRAGETQYF	TGTGCCAGCAGCTGGGACAGGGCGGGGGAGACCCAGTACTTC	TRBJ2-5	14	.	TRBD1	TRBV7-2
CASNSRGLAGEDTQYF	TGTGCCAGCAACTCGAGGGGACTAGCGGGAGAGGATACGCAGTATTTT	TRBJ2-3	16	.	TRBD2	TRBV5-6
CASSFRVGDEKLFF	TGTGCCAGCAGCTTCAGGGTAGGAGATGAAAAACTGTTTTTT	TRBJ1-4	14	.	.	TRBV7-2
CASKPRTSHTDTQYF	TGTGCCAGCAAACCACGGACTAGTCACACAGATACGCAGTATTTT	TRBJ2-3	15	once	TRBD2	TRBV6-5
CASSLPGSSYNEQFF	TGTGCCAGCAGCTTGCCGGGGTCATCCTACAATGAGCAGTTCTTC	TRBJ2-1	15	.	.	TRBV5-6
CASSMTGTGFNSAKNIQYF	TGTGCCAGCAGCATGACCGGGACAGGGTTTAATTCGGCCAAAAACATTCAGTACTTC	TRBJ2-4	19	.	TRBD1	TRBV9
CASSTHRGGYEQYF	TGTGCCAGCAGTACACACAGGGGGGGGTACGAGCAGTACTTC	TRBJ2-7	14	.	.	TRBV6-2/TRBV6-3
CASSPYLYEQYF	TGTGCCAGCTCACCATATTTATACGAGCAGTACTTC	TRBJ2-7	12	.	.	TRBV18
CASSHDRGGYTF	TGTGCCAGCAGTCACGACAGGGGTGGCTACACCTTC	TRBJ1-2	12	once	TRBD1	TRBV6-2/TRBV6-3